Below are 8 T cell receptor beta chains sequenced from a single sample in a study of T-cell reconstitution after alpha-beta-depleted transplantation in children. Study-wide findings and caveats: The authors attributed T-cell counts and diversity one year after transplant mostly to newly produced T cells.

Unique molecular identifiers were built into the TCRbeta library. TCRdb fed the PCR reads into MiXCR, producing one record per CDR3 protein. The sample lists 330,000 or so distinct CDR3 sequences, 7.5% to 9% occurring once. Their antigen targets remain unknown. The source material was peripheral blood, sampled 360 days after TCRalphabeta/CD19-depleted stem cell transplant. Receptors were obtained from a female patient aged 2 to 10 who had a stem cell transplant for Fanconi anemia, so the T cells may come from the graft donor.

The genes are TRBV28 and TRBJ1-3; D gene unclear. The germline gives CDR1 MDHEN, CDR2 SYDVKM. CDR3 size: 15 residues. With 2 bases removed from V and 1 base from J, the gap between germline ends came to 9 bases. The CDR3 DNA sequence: TGTGCCAGCAGTTTACGCGGCCCTTCTGGAAACACCATATATTTT. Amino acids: CASSLRGPSGNTIYF.

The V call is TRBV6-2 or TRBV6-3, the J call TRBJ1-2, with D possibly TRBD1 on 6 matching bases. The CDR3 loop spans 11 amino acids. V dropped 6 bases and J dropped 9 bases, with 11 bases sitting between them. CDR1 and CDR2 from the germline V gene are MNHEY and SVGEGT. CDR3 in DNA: TGTGCCAGCAGCCCAGGGACAAGCTACACCTTC. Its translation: CASSPGTSYTF.

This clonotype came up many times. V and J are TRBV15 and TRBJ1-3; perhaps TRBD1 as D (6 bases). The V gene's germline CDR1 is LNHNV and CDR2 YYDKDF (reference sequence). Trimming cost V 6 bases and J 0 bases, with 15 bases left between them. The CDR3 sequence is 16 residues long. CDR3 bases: TGTGCCACCAGAATCGGGGGCTCAGCCTCTGGAAACACCATATATTTT. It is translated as CATRIGGSASGNTIYF.

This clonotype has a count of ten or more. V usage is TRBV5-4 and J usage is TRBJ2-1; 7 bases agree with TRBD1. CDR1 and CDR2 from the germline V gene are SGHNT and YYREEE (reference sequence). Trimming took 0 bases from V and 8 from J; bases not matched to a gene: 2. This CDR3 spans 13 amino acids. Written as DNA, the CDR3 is TGTGCCAGCAGCTTGGACAGGGGTGATGAGCAGTTCTTC. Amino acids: CASSLDRGDEQFF.

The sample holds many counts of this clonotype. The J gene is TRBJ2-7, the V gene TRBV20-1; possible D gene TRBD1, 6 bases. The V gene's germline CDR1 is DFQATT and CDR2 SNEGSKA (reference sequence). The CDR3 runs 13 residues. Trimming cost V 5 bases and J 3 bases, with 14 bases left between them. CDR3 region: CSAESDRDYEQYF. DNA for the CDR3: TGCAGTGCTGAGTCGGACAGAGACTACGAGCAGTACTTC.

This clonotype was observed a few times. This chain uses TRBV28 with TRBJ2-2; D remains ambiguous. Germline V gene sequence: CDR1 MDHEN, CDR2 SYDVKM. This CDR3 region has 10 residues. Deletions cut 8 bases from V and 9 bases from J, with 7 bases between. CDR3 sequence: CASGRRELFF. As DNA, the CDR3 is TGTGCCAGCGGCCGTAGGGAGCTGTTTTTT.

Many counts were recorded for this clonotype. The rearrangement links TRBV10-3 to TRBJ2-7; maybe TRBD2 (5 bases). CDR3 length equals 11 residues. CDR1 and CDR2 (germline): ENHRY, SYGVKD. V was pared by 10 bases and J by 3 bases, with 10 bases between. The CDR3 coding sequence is TGTGCCACCCTACTAGACTACGAGCAGTACTTC. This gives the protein CATLLDYEQYF.

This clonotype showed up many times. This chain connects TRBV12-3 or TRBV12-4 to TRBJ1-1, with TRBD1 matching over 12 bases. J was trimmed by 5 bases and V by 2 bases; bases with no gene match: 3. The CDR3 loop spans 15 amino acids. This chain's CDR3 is CASSLSGQGATEAFF. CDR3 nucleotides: TGTGCCAGCAGTTTATCGGGACAGGGGGCAACTGAAGCTTTCTTT.